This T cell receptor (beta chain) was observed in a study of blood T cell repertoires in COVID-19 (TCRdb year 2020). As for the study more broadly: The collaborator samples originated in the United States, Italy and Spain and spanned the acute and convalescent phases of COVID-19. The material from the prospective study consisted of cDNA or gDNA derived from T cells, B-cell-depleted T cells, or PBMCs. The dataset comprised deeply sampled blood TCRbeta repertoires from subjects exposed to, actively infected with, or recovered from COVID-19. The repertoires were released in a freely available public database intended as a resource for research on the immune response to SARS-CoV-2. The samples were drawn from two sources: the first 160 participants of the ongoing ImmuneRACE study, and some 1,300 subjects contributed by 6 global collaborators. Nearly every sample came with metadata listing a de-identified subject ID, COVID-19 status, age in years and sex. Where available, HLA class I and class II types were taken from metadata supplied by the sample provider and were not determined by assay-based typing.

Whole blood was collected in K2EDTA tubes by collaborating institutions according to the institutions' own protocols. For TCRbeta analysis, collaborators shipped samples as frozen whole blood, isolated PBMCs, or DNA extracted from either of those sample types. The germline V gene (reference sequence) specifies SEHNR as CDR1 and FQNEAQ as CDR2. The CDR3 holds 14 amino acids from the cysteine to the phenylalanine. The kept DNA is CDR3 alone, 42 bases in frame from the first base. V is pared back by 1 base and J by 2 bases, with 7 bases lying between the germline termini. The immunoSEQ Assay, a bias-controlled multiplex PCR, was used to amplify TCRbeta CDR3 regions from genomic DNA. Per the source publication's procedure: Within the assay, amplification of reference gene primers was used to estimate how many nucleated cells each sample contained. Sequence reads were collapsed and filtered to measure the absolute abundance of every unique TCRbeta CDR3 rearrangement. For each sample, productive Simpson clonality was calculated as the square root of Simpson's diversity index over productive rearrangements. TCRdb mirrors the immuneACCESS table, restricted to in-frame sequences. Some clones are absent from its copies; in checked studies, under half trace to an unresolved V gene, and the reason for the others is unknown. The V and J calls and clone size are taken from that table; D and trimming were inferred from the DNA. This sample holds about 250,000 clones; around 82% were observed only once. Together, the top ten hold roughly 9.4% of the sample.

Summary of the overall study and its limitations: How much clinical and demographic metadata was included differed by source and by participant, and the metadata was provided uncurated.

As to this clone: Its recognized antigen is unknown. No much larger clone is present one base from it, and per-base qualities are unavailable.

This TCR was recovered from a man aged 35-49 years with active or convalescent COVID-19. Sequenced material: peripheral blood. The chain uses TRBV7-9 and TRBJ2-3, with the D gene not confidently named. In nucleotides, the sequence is TGTGCCAGCAGCTTAGTTGGCTCCACAGATACGCAGTATTTT. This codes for CASSLVGSTDTQYF. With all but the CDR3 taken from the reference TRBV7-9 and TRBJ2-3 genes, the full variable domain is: DTGVSQNPRHKITKRGQNVTFRCDPISEHNRLYWYRQTLGQGPEFLTYFQNEAQLEKSRLLSDRFSAERPKGSFSTLEIQRTEQGDSAMYLCASSLVGSTDTQYFGPGTRLTVL.